The clone carrying this T cell receptor (beta chain) was found many times. The data stem from a study of T cells in Graves' hyperthyroidism and ophthalmopathy. Across the whole study: The authors collected peripheral blood at initial diagnosis, before any treatment.

This CDR3 is 16 amino acids long. The trim removed 4 bases at V and 2 bases at J, leaving 4 bases unmatched. Any patient presenting with uncontrolled infection, other autoimmune disease, pregnancy or lactation was left out. Isolation of PBMCs was performed on 8.5 to 10 ml fresh peripheral blood. The investigators amplified TCR beta CDR3 regions from RNA transcripts. HTBI primers were the set used in a first-round RT-PCR of the TCR CDR3. TCRdb re-called the multiplex PCR reads through MiXCR, storing one row per CDR3 protein. The sample has around 280,000 distinct CDR3 sequences, 12% to 15% seen once. Input material: blood. This TCR was recovered from a woman between 35 and 50 years old with Graves' hyperthyroidism. This sequence joins TRBV12-3 or TRBV12-4 and TRBJ2-1, with 11 bases lining up with TRBD2. This CDR3 is CASSSGTSGPYNEQFF. The CDR3 DNA is TGTGCCAGCAGTTCTGGGACTAGCGGCCCCTACAATGAGCAGTTCTTC.